The 17 T cell receptor beta chains presented below share a single source sample, sequenced in a study of blood T cell repertoires in COVID-19. Sequencing was performed with immunoSEQ multiplex PCR; in TCRdb, only in-frame clones are kept and a portion is missing. The sample yields 20,000 to 25,000 clones, 88% seen once. Sequenced material: peripheral blood. These TCRs come from a man in his 70s in a cohort sampled during active COVID-19.

The V gene is TRBV11-3, the J gene TRBJ2-7; 8 nucleotides align to TRBD1. This CDR3 has 15 residues. The V segment lost 6 bases and the J segment 3 bases; nucleotides outside the gene matches: 10. The germline V gene has CDR1 SGHNT and CDR2 YENEEA. CDR3 protein: CASRLGQGGSYEQYF. The CDR3 nucleotides read TGTGCCAGCAGACTCGGACAGGGAGGTAGCTACGAGCAGTACTTC.

This clone appeared a single time. The V call is TRBV18, the J call TRBJ2-1; unclear D gene. V gave up 2 bases and J gave up 9 bases, with 11 bases separating them. CDR1 and CDR2 from the germline V gene are KGHSH and LQKENI. The CDR3 consists of 13 residues. CDR3 amino acids: CASSPEFEVEQFF. CDR3 DNA: TGTGCCAGCTCACCAGAATTTGAGGTTGAGCAGTTCTTC. The variable domain in full, with the rest retrieved from reference TRBV18 and TRBJ2-1, is NAGVMQNPRHLVRRRGQEARLRCSPMKGHSHVYWYRQLPEEGLKFMVYLQKENIIDESGMPKERFSAEFPKEGPSILRIQQVVRGDSAAYFCASSPEFEVEQFFGPGTRLTVL.

In this sample, this clone turned up once. The V gene is TRBV4-1, the J gene TRBJ2-7; D is possibly TRBD2 (5 bases). Germline lookup yields CDR1 MGHRA and CDR2 YSYEKL. Trimming took off 3 bases at V and 0 bases at J, with 15 bases between the two ends. The CDR3 has 16 residues. This chain's CDR3 is CASSQKAETSSYEQYF. CDR3 in DNA: TGCGCCAGCAGCCAGAAAGCGGAAACGAGCTCCTACGAGCAGTACTTC.

The chain combines TRBV28 with TRBJ1-2; 10 bases line up with TRBD1. The CDR3 totals 14 residues. In germline, CDR1 is MDHEN, CDR2 SYDVKM. J gave up 8 bases and V 7 bases, and 10 bases lay outside the gene matches. DNA of the CDR3: TGTGCCAGCACCACGGACAGGGGGATTGGCGGCTACACCTTC. It codes for CASTTDRGIGGYTF.

The chain uses TRBV4-2 and TRBJ2-2, with TRBD2 matching over 7 bases. The CDR3 is 16 residues long. Germline-derived CDR1 and CDR2 are LGHNA and YNFKEQ. Trimming removed 2 bases from V and 3 bases from J; junction bases left unmatched: 6. The CDR3 sequence is CASSQSWREYTGELFF. The CDR3 nucleotides read TGTGCCAGCAGCCAATCCTGGCGGGAGTACACCGGGGAGCTGTTTTTT.

This chain uses TRBV7-8 with TRBJ2-7; 10 bases align to TRBD1. Germline CDR1 reads SGHVS; CDR2 reads FQNEAQ. V shed 5 bases and J 4 bases; nucleotides not matched to a gene: 11. The CDR3 contains 16 residues. Here the CDR3 reads CASSLWPRDRGYEQYF. CDR3 nucleotide sequence: TGTGCCAGCAGCCTTTGGCCCCGGGACAGGGGATACGAGCAGTACTTC.

The chain is built from TRBV6-5 and TRBJ2-1; 7 nucleotides align to TRBD1. V shed 2 bases and J 0 bases; nucleotides not matched to a gene: 1. This CDR3 has 15 residues. From germline, CDR1 is MNHEY and CDR2 SVGAGI. The CDR3 coding sequence is TGTGCCAGCAGTTACGGGACAGTCTCCTACAATGAGCAGTTCTTC. Its protein product is CASSYGTVSYNEQFF.

This clone was detected only once. The rearrangement joins TRBV19 to TRBJ2-1; 7 positions match TRBD2. Germline V gives CDR1 LNHDA, CDR2 SQIVND (reference sequence). This CDR3 comprises 15 residues. V dropped 3 bases and J dropped 4; count of bases not matched to a gene: 6. CDR3 protein: CASSMIQGLYNEQFF. The CDR3 coding sequence is TGTGCCAGTAGTATGATTCAGGGACTATACAATGAGCAGTTCTTC.

This clone was recorded once. This chain connects TRBV6-5 to TRBJ2-5, with 9 bases lining up with TRBD1. The CDR3 contains 15 residues. After removal of 1 base from V and 5 bases from J, the junction contained 5 bases not matched to a gene. Germline CDR1 is MNHEY and CDR2 is SVGAGI. Here the CDR3 reads CASSYYRGRGETQYF. In nucleotides, the CDR3 is TGTGCCAGCAGTTACTACAGGGGGCGAGGGGAGACCCAGTACTTC.

CDR3 DNA: TGTGCCAGCTCGGAAGGACTAGCGGAGACCTACGAGCAGTACTTC. This translates into CASSEGLAETYEQYF. The gene calls are TRBV18 and TRBJ2-7; 10 bases map to TRBD2. The CDR3 covers 15 residues. Germline values: CDR1 KGHSH, CDR2 LQKENI. Trimming took 6 bases from V and 2 from J; bases not matched to a gene: 7. The full variable domain, in which reference TRBV18 and TRBJ2-7 provide the parts outside the CDR3, is NAGVMQNPRHLVRRRGQEARLRCSPMKGHSHVYWYRQLPEEGLKFMVYLQKENIIDESGMPKERFSAEFPKEGPSILRIQQVVRGDSAAYFCASSEGLAETYEQYFGPGTRLTVT.

The chain uses TRBV11-2 and TRBJ1-4, with D unclear. The germline gives CDR1 SGHAT, CDR2 FQNNGV. The CDR3 has 16 residues. V lost 4 bases, J lost 3 bases, and 15 bases lay in between. The CDR3 nucleotides read TGTGCCAGCAGCTCCTACCCGGGAGCAGCTAATGAAAAACTGTTTTTT. Residues: CASSSYPGAANEKLFF.

This clone was seen a handful of times. This rearrangement joins TRBV30 to TRBJ2-1; D possibly corresponds to TRBD2 (6 bases). Trimming took 1 base from V and 7 from J, leaving 20 bases between them. The CDR3 is made up of 16 amino acids. Germline V lookup: CDR1 GTSNPN, CDR2 SVGIG (reference sequence). As DNA, the CDR3 is TGTGCCTGGAGTGCCCCGGGTAGCGGACGTAGAAATGAGCAGTTCTTC. This codes for CAWSAPGSGRRNEQFF.

The chain joins TRBV6-2 or TRBV6-3 to TRBJ1-5; the D is unclear. This CDR3 is 15 amino acids long. The V gene's germline CDR1 is MNHEY and CDR2 SVGEGT. V was trimmed by 0 bases and J by 3 bases, leaving 9 bases between them. The CDR3 nucleotides are TGTGCCAGCAGTTACTCGATCACAGACAATCAGCCCCAGCATTTT. Translated, it gives CASSYSITDNQPQHF.

This sequence joins TRBV4-3 and TRBJ2-2, with D possibly TRBD2 on 5 matching bases. The CDR3 length is 16 residues. The V gene's germline CDR1 is LGHNA and CDR2 YSLEER. V was shortened by 3 bases and J by 4 bases, with 15 bases between the two germline ends. DNA for the CDR3: TGCGCCAGCAGCCATCAAGGCGGGTCCTTCACCGGGGAGCTGTTTTTT. It yields the protein CASSHQGGSFTGELFF.

The rearrangement links TRBV28 to TRBJ1-6; D is undetermined. V lost 8 bases and J 2 bases, leaving 7 bases between the germline ends. Germline V CDR1 and CDR2: MDHEN, SYDVKM. The CDR3 loop spans 13 amino acids. The CDR3 DNA sequence: TGTGCCAGCCGACTGGCCTATAATTCACCCCTCCACTTT. Protein sequence: CASRLAYNSPLHF.

The J gene is TRBJ1-6, the V gene TRBV3-1 (or the pseudogene TRBV3-2); 7 bases match TRBD1. V lost 6 bases, J lost 8 bases, and 10 bases stayed unmatched. Germline CDR1 reads LGHDT; CDR2 reads YNNKEL (reference sequence). The CDR3 loop spans 15 amino acids. The CDR3 sequence is CASRATGSAHSPLHF. The CDR3 DNA sequence: TGTGCCAGCAGGGCGACAGGGAGCGCCCATTCACCCCTCCACTTT.

This chain joins TRBV7-2 and TRBJ2-7, with 8 nucleotides matching TRBD2. This CDR3 is built from 16 residues. V gave up 1 base and J gave up 3 bases; unmatched junction bases: 8. CDR1 is SGHTA, CDR2 FQGNSA, per germline. The CDR3 DNA sequence: TGTGCCAGCAGCTTAGGCGGTAGCGGGATATTCTACGAGCAGTACTTC. This translates into CASSLGGSGIFYEQYF.